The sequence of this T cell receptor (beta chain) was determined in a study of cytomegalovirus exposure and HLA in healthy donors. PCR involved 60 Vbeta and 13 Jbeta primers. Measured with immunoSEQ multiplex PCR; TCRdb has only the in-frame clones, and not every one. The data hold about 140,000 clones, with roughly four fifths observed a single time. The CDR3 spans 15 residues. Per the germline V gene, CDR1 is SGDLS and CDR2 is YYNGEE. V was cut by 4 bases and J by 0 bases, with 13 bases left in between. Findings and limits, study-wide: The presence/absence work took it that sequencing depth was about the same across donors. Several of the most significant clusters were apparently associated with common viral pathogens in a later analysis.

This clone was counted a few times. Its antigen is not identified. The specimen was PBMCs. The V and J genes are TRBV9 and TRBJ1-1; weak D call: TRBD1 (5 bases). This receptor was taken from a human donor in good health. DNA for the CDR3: TGTGCCAGCAGCCGTTCAACAGGCCTGAACACTGAAGCTTTCTTT. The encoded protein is CASSRSTGLNTEAFF. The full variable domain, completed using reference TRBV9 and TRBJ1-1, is DSGVTQTPKHLITATGQRVTLRCSPRSGDLSVYWYQQSLDQGLQFLIQYYNGEERAKGNILERFSAQQFPDLHSELNLSSLELGDSALYFCASSRSTGLNTEAFFGQGTRLTVV.